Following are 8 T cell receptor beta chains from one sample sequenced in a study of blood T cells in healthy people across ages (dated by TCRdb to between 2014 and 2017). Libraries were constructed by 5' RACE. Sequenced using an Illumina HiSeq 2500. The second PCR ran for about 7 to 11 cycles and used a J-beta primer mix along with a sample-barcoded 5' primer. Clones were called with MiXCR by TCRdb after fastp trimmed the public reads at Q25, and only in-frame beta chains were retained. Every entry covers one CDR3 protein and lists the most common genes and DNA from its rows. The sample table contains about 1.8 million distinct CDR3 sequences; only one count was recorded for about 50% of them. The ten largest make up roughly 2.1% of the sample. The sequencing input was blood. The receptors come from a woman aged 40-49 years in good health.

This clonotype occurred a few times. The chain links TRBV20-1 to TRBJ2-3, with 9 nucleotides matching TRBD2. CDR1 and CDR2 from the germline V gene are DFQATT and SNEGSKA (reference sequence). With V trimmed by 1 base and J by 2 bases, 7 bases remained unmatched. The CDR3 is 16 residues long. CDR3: CSARGLAGASTDTQYF. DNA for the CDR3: TGCAGTGCTAGAGGCTTAGCGGGGGCTTCCACAGATACGCAGTATTTT.

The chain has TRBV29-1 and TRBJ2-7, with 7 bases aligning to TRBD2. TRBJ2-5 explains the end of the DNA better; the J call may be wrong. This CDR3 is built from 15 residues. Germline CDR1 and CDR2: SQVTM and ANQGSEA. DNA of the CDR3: TGCAGCGTCCGGTCCCGAGCGGGACTTGAGGAGACCCAGTACTTC. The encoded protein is CSVRSRAGLEETQYF.

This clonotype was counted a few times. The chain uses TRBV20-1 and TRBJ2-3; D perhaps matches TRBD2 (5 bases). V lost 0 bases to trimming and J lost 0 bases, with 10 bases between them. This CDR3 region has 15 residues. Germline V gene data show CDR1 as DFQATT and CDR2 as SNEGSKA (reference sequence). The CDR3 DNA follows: TGCAGTGCTAGAGATCCTCAGCGGAGCACAGATACGCAGTATTTT. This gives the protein CSARDPQRSTDTQYF.

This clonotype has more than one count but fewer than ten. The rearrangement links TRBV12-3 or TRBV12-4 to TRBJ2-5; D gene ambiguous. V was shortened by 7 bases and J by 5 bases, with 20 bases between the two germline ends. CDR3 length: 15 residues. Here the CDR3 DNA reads TGTGCCAGCACCTCTAGGTCCTCGGATGCGGAGACCCAGTACTTC. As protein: CASTSRSSDAETQYF.

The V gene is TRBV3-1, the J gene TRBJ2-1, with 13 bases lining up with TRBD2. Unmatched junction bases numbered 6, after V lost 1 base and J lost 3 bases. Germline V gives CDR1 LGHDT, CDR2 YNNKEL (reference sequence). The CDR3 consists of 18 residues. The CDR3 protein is CASSQVLAGGLCYNEQFF. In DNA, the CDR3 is TGTGCCAGCAGCCAAGTACTAGCGGGGGGGCTTTGCTACAATGAGCAGTTCTTC.

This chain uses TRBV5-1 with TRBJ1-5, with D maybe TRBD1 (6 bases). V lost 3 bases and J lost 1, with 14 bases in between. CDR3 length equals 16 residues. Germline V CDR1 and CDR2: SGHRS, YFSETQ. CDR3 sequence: CASSSGDNFSNQPQHF. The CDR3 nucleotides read TGCGCCAGCAGCTCGGGGGACAACTTCAGCAATCAGCCCCAGCATTTT.

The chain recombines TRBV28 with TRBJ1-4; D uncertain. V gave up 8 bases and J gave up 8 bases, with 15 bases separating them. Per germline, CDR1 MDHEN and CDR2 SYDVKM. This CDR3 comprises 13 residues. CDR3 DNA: TGTGCCAGCGAAGCGCAGCTTGGGGAAAAACTGTTTTTT. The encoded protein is CASEAQLGEKLFF.

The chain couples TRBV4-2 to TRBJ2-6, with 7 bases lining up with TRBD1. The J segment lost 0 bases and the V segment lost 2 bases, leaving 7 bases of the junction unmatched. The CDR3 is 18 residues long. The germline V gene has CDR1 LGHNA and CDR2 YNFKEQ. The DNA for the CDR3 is TGTGCCAGCAGCCAATACAGGGGTGAATTCTCTGGGGCCAACGTCCTGACTTTC. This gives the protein CASSQYRGEFSGANVLTF.